These 28 T cell receptor beta chains were all obtained from the same sample, sequenced in a study of metastatic and nonmetastatic thyroid tumors. Each patient went into thyroid surgery without having received any treatment. TCRdb used MiXCR to call clones anew from the PCR reads. The top ten clones hold over 9.5% of a sample with some 20,000 clones, approximately 30% of them seen once. Sequences were obtained from tumor tissue. The source is a female donor with papillary thyroid cancer or a benign thyroid nodule (not recorded which). Some clones in this sample may be carry-over from other donors' samples.

This clone appeared many times. The V call is TRBV11-2, the J call TRBJ2-5; 9 nucleotides line up with TRBD1. Trimming at V came to 3 bases and at J to 2 bases, leaving 7 bases not matched to a gene. Germline CDR1 reads SGHAT; CDR2 reads FQNNGV. This CDR3 comprises 16 residues. DNA of the CDR3: TGTGCCAGCAGCTTTCCTGTGGACAGGGGTCAAGAGACCCAGTACTTC. Its protein is CASSFPVDRGQETQYF.

CDR3 nucleotide sequence: TGCGCCAGCAGGGGGACTGGGGCCAACGTCCTGACTTTC. Residues: CASRGTGANVLTF. V usage is TRBV5-1 and J usage is TRBJ2-6; D gene uncertain. The V end lost 5 bases, the J end lost 2 bases, and 5 bases lay between the germline ends. The CDR3 is 13 residues long. CDR1 is SGHRS, CDR2 YFSETQ, per germline. The variable domain in full, completed from reference TRBV5-1 and TRBJ2-6, reads KAGVTQTPRYLIKTRGQQVTLSCSPISGHRSVSWYQQTPGQGLQFLFEYFSETQRNKGNFPGRFSGRQFSNSRSEMNVSTLELGDSALYLCASRGTGANVLTFGAGSRLTVL.

The chain employs TRBV5-6 and TRBJ2-3; TRBD2 matches at 10 bases. V lost 3 bases to trimming and J lost 2 bases; unmatched junction nucleotides: 3. Per the germline V gene, CDR1 is SGHDT and CDR2 is YYEEEE. There are 15 residues in the CDR3. The CDR3: CASSSLAGDTDTQYF. The CDR3 region has the DNA TGTGCCAGCAGCTCCCTAGCGGGAGACACAGATACGCAGTATTTT.

To note about this clone: A junction end diverges from the germline sequence, so it may reflect a read error. The chain uses TRBV7-3 and TRBJ2-6, with unresolved D. The V gene's germline CDR1 is SGHTA and CDR2 FQGTGA. This CDR3 has 16 residues. CDR3 protein: CASSLTGSSGANVLTF. The CDR3 DNA follows: TGTGCCAGCAGCCTAACGGGTTCCTCTGGGGCCAACGTCCTGACTTTC.

This clone turned up a few times. At one of its ends the junction is not consistent with the germline gene, which may arise from a read error. The chain uses TRBV19 and TRBJ2-4; D ambiguous. Germline lookup yields CDR1 LNHDA and CDR2 SQIVND (reference sequence). The CDR3 has 14 amino acids. CDR3 loop: CASSDDEAKNIQYF. The CDR3 DNA reads as TGTGCAAGTAGTGACGACGAAGCCAAAAACATTCAGTACTTC.

This clone was picked up a small number of times. CDR3 region: CASRTPLGGEETQYF. The CDR3 bases are TGTGCCAGTAGGACCCCCTTGGGCGGGGAAGAGACCCAGTACTTC. The chain recombines TRBV19 with TRBJ2-5; D is possibly TRBD2 (6 bases). The CDR3 totals 15 residues. The ends were cut back, 6 bases at V and 3 bases at J, with 17 bases in the middle. CDR1 is LNHDA and CDR2 is SQIVND in the germline V gene (reference sequence).

This clone showed up just once. J is TRBJ1-2 and V is TRBV5-1; 10 positions agree with TRBD1. The ends lost 4 bases at V and 8 bases at J; junction bases unmatched: 11. The CDR3 extends over 15 amino acids. Germline CDR1 reads SGHRS; CDR2 reads YFSETQ. The CDR3 spells CASSPHPGQGSGYTF. The CDR3 bases are TGCGCCAGCAGCCCTCACCCGGGACAGGGGTCGGGCTACACCTTC.

Notes on this clone: This specimen includes other DNA sequences encoding the same CDR3. V and J are TRBV28 and TRBJ1-2; D is undetermined. V dropped 9 bases and J dropped 4 bases, with 15 bases sitting between them. This CDR3 region has 13 residues. Per the germline V gene, CDR1 is MDHEN and CDR2 is SYDVKM. CDR3 sequence: CASGTTSSYGYTF. The CDR3 coding sequence is TGTGCCAGTGGTACGACCTCCAGCTATGGCTACACCTTC.

In this sample, this clone turned up a few times. The junction does not match germline at one end; this may be a read error. The rearrangement uses TRBV6-1 and TRBJ2-7, with D possibly being TRBD1 (5 bases). The germline gives CDR1 MNHNS, CDR2 SASEGT. The CDR3 consists of 15 residues. CDR3 loop: CASSEGKTAPYDQYF. The CDR3 DNA is TGTGCCAGCAGTGAAGGGAAGACAGCTCCCTACGATCAGTACTTC.

By share, this clone counts as medium-sized. The rearrangement joins TRBV27 to TRBJ1-5, with D hard to call. CDR1 and CDR2 (germline): MNHEY, SMNVEV (reference sequence). This CDR3 spans 14 amino acids. V was trimmed by 4 bases and J by 4 bases, leaving 11 bases between them. CDR3 sequence: CASSSGLANQPQHF. The CDR3 nucleotides are TGTGCCAGCAGTTCCGGATTAGCGAATCAGCCCCAGCATTTT.

For this clone: Without the conserved terminal phenylalanine or tryptophan, this CDR3 likely stems from a read error. The chain links TRBV28 to TRBJ2-7; D unresolved. V was cut by 4 bases and J by 2 bases, with 3 bases left in between. Germline CDR1 reads MDHEN; CDR2 reads SYDVKM. The CDR3 is made up of 11 amino acids. As DNA, the CDR3 is TGTGCCAGCAGTTGCGCCTACGAGCAGTACTCC. Translated, it gives CASSCAYEQYS.

The CDR3 region has the DNA TGCAGTGGTCCTCCGGAGGACAGGAGGGGCTACACCTTC. It yields the protein CSGPPEDRRGYTF. The gene calls are TRBV20-1 and TRBJ1-2, with TRBD1 identical over 7 bases. This CDR3 is built from 13 residues. With 7 bases clipped from V and 8 bases from J, the junction kept 13 bases outside the gene matches. Germline lookup yields CDR1 DFQATT and CDR2 SNEGSKA (reference sequence).

This clone is labeled medium-sized. The V and J genes are TRBV19 and TRBJ2-2, with D perhaps matching TRBD1 (6 bases). Germline V gene data show CDR1 as LNHDA and CDR2 as SQIVND (reference sequence). The CDR3 contains 15 residues. The V and J ends lost 3 bases and 1 base respectively, with 9 bases between them. As DNA, the CDR3 is TGTGCCAGTAGTATCAAAGGGGGGAACACCGGGGAGCTGTTTTTT. This sequence encodes CASSIKGGNTGELFF. Based on the CDR3 plus reference TRBV19 and TRBJ2-2, the full variable domain is DGGITQSPKYLFRKEGQNVTLSCEQNLNHDAMYWYRQDPGQGLRLIYYSQIVNDFQKGDIAEGYSVSREKKESFPLTVTSAQKNPTAFYLCASSIKGGNTGELFFGEGSRLTVL.

This clone was seen repeatedly, ten times or more. This clone may be a read error of a much larger clone one base away. The chain has TRBV7-2 and TRBJ2-1, with no clear D. This CDR3 contains 15 residues. Germline V lookup: CDR1 SGHTA, CDR2 FQGNSA. CDR3 sequence (DNA): TGTGGCAGCAGCTTAGTCACTGGCTACTACAATGAGCAGTTCTTC. Its protein product is CGSSLVTGYYNEQFF.

This chain joins TRBV20-1 and TRBJ2-7; 7 nucleotides line up with TRBD2. From germline, CDR1 is DFQATT and CDR2 SNEGSKA (reference sequence). This CDR3 contains 14 residues. With V trimmed by 3 bases and J by 5 bases, 10 bases remained unmatched. This CDR3 reads CSARRGSLINEQYF. The CDR3 nucleotides read TGCAGTGCTAGGCGCGGGAGTTTAATCAACGAGCAGTACTTC.

Points on this clone: Additional DNA sequences in this sample encode the identical CDR3. This chain links TRBV7-9 with TRBJ2-7, with TRBD2 identical over 7 bases. The CDR3 has 14 residues. V was clipped by 1 base and J by 4 bases; unmatched bases: 4. Germline V lookup: CDR1 SEHNR, CDR2 FQNEAQ (reference sequence). The CDR3 DNA is TGTGCCAGCAGCTTAGAAGGCGGGGGATACGAGCAGTACTTC. Translated: CASSLEGGGYEQYF.

CDR3 sequence: CASSVGGRGYTF. The CDR3 DNA is TGTGCCAGCAGCGTCGGAGGTCGGGGCTACACCTTC. The chain links TRBV28 to TRBJ1-2; no clear D gene. In germline, CDR1 is MDHEN, CDR2 SYDVKM. The V and J ends lost 6 bases and 8 bases respectively, with 13 bases between them. The CDR3 has 12 residues.

Details on this clone: This CDR3 is also generated by other DNA sequences in the sample. The chain combines TRBV5-1 with TRBJ1-3; D call uncertain. The germline V and J ends were trimmed by 3 bases and 4 bases, with 14 bases remaining between them. The CDR3 spans 15 residues. The germline V gene has CDR1 SGHRS and CDR2 YFSETQ. CDR3 in amino acids: CASSSMGVEGNTIYF. The CDR3 DNA reads as TGCGCCAGCAGCTCTATGGGTGTGGAAGGAAACACCATATATTTT.

This clone was observed a handful of times. The junction departs from the called germline gene at one end, perhaps through a read error. The J gene is TRBJ2-1, the V gene TRBV7-9; D remains ambiguous. The CDR3 spans 11 residues. The germline V gene has CDR1 SEHNR and CDR2 FQNEAQ (reference sequence). CDR3 sequence (DNA): TGTGCCAGCGCATTAGGGTTGGATCAGTCCTTC. Amino acid sequence: CASALGLDQSF.

This clone was seen more than once but under ten times. The chain uses TRBV28 and TRBJ2-7; a weak D match, TRBD1 (6 bases). The CDR3 spans 13 residues. Trimming took 7 bases from V and 0 from J, leaving 10 bases between them. Germline lookup yields CDR1 MDHEN and CDR2 SYDVKM. In nucleotides, the CDR3 is TGTGCCAGCACCCAGGGGTCCTCCTACGAGCAGTACTTC. The encoded protein is CASTQGSSYEQYF.

Written as DNA, the CDR3 is TGTGCCAGCTCACCCACCAAGGGACAGGGGTCCTACGAGCAGTACTTC. Amino acids: CASSPTKGQGSYEQYF. The chain combines TRBV18 with TRBJ2-7, with 10 bases fitting TRBD1. This CDR3 is built from 16 residues. In germline, CDR1 is KGHSH, CDR2 LQKENI. Trimming took 3 bases from V and 1 from J; bases not matched to a gene: 6.

This sequence joins TRBV5-1 and TRBJ2-7; D is possibly TRBD2 (6 bases). V lost 2 bases and J 4 bases, leaving 13 bases between the germline ends. Germline loops: CDR1 SGHRS, CDR2 YFSETQ. The CDR3 runs 14 residues. The CDR3: CASSLEGGEYEQYF. CDR3 nucleotide sequence: TGCGCCAGCAGCTTAGAAGGAGGGGAATACGAGCAGTACTTC.

In its sample, this clone was seen many times. The CDR3 sequence: CSADGQGGKTEAFF. CDR3 coding DNA: TGCAGTGCTGACGGACAGGGAGGGAAAACTGAAGCTTTCTTT. The chain employs TRBV20-1 and TRBJ1-1, with TRBD1 identical over 8 bases. Germline assignment: CDR1 DFQATT and CDR2 SNEGSKA (reference sequence). CDR3 length: 14 amino acids. The V and J ends lost 5 bases and 5 bases, in that order; junction bases with no gene match: 10.

This clone was counted many times. The CDR3 spells CASSPGGDNEKLFF. CDR3 sequence (DNA): TGTGCCAGCAGCCCCGGGGGTGATAATGAAAAACTGTTTTTT. The rearrangement uses TRBV7-9 and TRBJ1-4; possibly TRBD1 for D (5 bases). The CDR3 loop spans 14 amino acids. Germline V gives CDR1 SEHNR, CDR2 FQNEAQ (reference sequence). Between the trimmed V and J ends, which lost 5 bases and 4 bases, there was a span of 11 bases.

This clone was counted a few times. The chain combines TRBV6-4 with TRBJ2-1; weak D call: TRBD1 (5 bases). The germline V and J ends were trimmed by 0 bases and 5 bases, with 5 bases remaining between them. In germline, CDR1 is MRHNA, CDR2 SNTAGT. The CDR3 spans 13 residues. Here the CDR3 reads CASSDSDNNEQFF. The CDR3 region has the DNA TGTGCCAGCAGTGACTCGGACAACAATGAGCAGTTCTTC.

This clone qualifies as medium-sized. This chain joins TRBV20-1 and TRBJ2-5, with a possible D match to TRBD1 (6 bases). Trimming stripped 3 bases from V and 5 bases from J, with 19 bases between. CDR1 is DFQATT and CDR2 is SNEGSKA in the germline V gene (reference sequence). The CDR3 is made up of 15 amino acids. CDR3: CSARDSDRIGETQYF. In DNA form, the CDR3 reads TGCAGTGCTAGGGACTCAGACAGGATTGGGGAGACCCAGTACTTC.

A single count supports this clone. The chain couples TRBV20-1 to TRBJ1-2, with a possible D match to TRBD1 (6 bases). CDR3 length: 13 residues. Germline V gene lookup returns CDR1 DFQATT and CDR2 SNEGSKA (reference sequence). The V end lost 4 bases, the J end lost 5 bases, and 14 bases lay between the germline ends. CDR3 in DNA: TGCAGTGCTACCAGGGGCCCAGGGTATGGCTACACCTTC. Its protein is CSATRGPGYGYTF.

This clone showed up just a few times. The chain combines TRBV28 with TRBJ1-2; D remains unclear. Germline V gene sequence: CDR1 MDHEN, CDR2 SYDVKM. The V and J ends lost 3 bases and 3 bases respectively, with 5 bases between them. CDR3 length: 12 residues. The CDR3 DNA follows: TGTGCCAGCAGTTTTAGGGACTATGGCTACACCTTC. This translates into CASSFRDYGYTF.